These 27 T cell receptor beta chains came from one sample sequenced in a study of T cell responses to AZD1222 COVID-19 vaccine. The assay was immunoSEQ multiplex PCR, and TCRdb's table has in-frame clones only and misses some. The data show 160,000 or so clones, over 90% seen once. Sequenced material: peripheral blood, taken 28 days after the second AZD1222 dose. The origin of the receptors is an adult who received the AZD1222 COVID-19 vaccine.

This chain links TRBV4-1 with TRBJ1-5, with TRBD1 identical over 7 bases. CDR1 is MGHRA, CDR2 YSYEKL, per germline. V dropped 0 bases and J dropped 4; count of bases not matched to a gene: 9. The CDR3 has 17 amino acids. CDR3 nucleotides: TGCGCCAGCAGCCAAGATTCGAAGGGGGCGCGGAATCAGCCCCAGCATTTT. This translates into CASSQDSKGARNQPQHF.

This chain's CDR3 is CASSLGASGIPRYNEQFF. Here the CDR3 DNA reads TGTGCCAGCAGCTTGGGGGCTAGCGGGATCCCCCGCTACAATGAGCAGTTCTTC. This chain joins TRBV3-1 (or the pseudogene TRBV3-2) and TRBJ2-1, with TRBD2 identical over 9 bases. Germline CDR1 reads LGHDT; CDR2 reads YNNKEL (reference sequence). The CDR3 consists of 18 residues. V was pared by 5 bases and J by 3 bases, with 14 bases of the junction left unmatched.

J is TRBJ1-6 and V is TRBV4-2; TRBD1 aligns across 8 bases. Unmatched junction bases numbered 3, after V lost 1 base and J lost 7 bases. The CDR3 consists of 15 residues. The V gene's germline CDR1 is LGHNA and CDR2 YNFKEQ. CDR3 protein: CASSQARDRNSPLHF. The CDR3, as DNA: TGTGCCAGCAGCCAAGCAAGGGACAGGAATTCACCCCTCCACTTT.

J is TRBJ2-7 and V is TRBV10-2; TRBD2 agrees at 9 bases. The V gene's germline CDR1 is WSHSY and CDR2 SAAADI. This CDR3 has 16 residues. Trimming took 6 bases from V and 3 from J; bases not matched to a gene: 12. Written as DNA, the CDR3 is TGCGCCAGCAGCAGTGAGAGGGCGGGAGGGCACTACGAGCAGTACTTC. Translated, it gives CASSSERAGGHYEQYF.

DNA for the CDR3: TGTGCCAGCACAGTGAGGGGGGTTGGAGGGACCCAGTACTTC. It is translated as CASTVRGVGGTQYF. The V gene is TRBV5-8, the J gene TRBJ2-5; D assignment may be TRBD1 or TRBD2 (6 bases each). V lost 6 bases to trimming and J lost 7 bases, with 19 bases between them. The germline V gene has CDR1 SGHTS and CDR2 YDEGEE. The CDR3 has 14 residues.

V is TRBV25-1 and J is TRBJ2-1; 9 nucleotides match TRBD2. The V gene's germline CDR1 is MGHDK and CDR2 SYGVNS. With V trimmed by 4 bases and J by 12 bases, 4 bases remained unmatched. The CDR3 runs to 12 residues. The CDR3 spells CASSAAGGGQFF. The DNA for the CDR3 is TGTGCCAGCAGTGCGGCGGGAGGGGGGCAGTTCTTC.

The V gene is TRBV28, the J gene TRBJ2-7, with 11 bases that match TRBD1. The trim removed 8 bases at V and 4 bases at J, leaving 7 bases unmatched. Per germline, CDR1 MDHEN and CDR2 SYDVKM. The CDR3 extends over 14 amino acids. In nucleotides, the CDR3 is TGTGCCAGCTACGGACAGGGGGCTTGGTACGAGCAGTACTTC. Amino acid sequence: CASYGQGAWYEQYF.

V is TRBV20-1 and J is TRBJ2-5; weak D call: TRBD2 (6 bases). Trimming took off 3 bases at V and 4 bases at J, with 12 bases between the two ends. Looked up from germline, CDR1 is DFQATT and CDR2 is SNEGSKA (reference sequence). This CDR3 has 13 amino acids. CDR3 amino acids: CSASRAGRETQYF. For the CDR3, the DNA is TGCAGTGCTAGTAGGGCGGGGAGAGAGACCCAGTACTTC.

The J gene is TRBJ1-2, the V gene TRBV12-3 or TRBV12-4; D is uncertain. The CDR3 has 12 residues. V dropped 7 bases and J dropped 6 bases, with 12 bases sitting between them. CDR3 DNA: TGTGCCAGCACCCGACCTGGGAATGGCTACACCTTC. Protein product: CASTRPGNGYTF.

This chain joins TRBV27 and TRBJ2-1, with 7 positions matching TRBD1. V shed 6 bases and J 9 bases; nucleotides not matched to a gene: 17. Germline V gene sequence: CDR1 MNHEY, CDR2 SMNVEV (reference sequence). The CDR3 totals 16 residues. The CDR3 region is CASSPRTDRVGVEQFF. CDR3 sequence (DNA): TGTGCCAGCAGCCCCAGAACAGACAGGGTCGGGGTTGAGCAGTTCTTC.

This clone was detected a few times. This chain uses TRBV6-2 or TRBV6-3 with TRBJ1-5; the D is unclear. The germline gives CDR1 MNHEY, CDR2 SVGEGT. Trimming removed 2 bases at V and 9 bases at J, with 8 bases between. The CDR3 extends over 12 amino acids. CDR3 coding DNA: TGTGCCAGCAGTTACCCCCAGCTGCCCCAGCATTTT. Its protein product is CASSYPQLPQHF.

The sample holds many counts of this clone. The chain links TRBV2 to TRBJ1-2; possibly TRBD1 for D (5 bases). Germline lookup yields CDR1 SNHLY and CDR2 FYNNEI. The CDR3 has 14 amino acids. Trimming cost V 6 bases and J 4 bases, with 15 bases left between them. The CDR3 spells CASRTRAPRYGYTF. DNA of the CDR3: TGTGCCAGCAGAACCAGGGCCCCCCGCTATGGCTACACCTTC. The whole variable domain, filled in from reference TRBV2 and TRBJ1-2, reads EPEVTQTPSHQVTQMGQEVILRCVPISNHLYFYWYRQILGQKVEFLVSFYNNEISEKSEIFDDQFSVERPDGSNFTLKIRSTKLEDSAMYFCASRTRAPRYGYTFGSGTRLTVV.

CDR3 protein: CASSPRLAYNEQFF. The CDR3 bases are TGTGCCAGCAGCCCCCGACTAGCCTACAATGAGCAGTTCTTC. The chain uses TRBV9 and TRBJ2-1; possible D gene TRBD2, 6 bases. The CDR3 has 14 residues. Per the germline V gene, CDR1 is SGDLS and CDR2 is YYNGEE. Trimming shortened V by 4 bases and J by 2 bases, and 10 bases separated the two germline ends.

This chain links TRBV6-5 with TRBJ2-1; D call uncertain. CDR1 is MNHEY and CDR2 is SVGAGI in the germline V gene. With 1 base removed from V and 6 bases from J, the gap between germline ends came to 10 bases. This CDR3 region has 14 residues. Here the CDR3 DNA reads TGTGCCAGCAGTTACTATTCGCAGGCCAATGAGCAGTTCTTC. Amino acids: CASSYYSQANEQFF.

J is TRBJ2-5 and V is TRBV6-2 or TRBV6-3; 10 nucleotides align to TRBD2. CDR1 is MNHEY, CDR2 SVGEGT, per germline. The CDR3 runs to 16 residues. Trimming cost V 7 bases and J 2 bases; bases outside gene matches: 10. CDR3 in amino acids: CASTPRAGGLQETQYF. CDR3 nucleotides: TGTGCCAGCACCCCACGAGCGGGGGGGCTTCAAGAGACCCAGTACTTC.

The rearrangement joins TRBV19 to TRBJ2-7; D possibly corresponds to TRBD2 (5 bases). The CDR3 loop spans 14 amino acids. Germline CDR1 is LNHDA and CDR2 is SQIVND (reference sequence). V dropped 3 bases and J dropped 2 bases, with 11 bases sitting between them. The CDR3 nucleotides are TGTGCCAGTAGTATGGCGGGCGGACCCTACGAGCAGTACTTC. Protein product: CASSMAGGPYEQYF.

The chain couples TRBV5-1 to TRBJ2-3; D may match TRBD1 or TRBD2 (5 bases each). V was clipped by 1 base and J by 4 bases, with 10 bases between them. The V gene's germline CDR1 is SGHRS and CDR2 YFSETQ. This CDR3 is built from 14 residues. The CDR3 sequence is CASSLLTGPDTQYF. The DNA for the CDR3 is TGCGCCAGCAGCTTGTTAACGGGACCAGATACGCAGTATTTT.

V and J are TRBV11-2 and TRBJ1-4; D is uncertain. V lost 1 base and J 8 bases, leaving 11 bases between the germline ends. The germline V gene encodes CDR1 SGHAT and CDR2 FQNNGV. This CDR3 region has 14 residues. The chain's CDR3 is CASSLGQRGEKLFF. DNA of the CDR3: TGTGCCAGCAGCTTAGGGCAACGAGGCGAAAAACTGTTTTTT.

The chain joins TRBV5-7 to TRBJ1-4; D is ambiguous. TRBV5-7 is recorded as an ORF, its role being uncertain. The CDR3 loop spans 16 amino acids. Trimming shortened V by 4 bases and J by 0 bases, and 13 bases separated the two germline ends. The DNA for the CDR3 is TGTGCCAGCAGCCGCGATGAGTATACAACTAATGAAAAACTGTTTTTT. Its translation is CASSRDEYTTNEKLFF.

In DNA form, the CDR3 reads TGTGCCAGCAGTCAAGTGGTGAGAGGGCCAGCTTTCTTT. It encodes CASSQVVRGPAFF. J is TRBJ1-1 and V is TRBV12-3 or TRBV12-4; D is undetermined. V lost 5 bases, J lost 10 bases, and 17 bases lay in between. CDR3 length: 13 amino acids.

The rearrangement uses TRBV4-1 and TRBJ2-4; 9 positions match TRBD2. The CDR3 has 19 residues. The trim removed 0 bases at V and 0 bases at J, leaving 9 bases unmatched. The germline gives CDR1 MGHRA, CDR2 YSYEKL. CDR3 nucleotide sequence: TGCGCCAGCAGCCAAGAACCAGCGGGAGGCCTGTTAGCCAAAAACATTCAGTACTTC. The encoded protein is CASSQEPAGGLLAKNIQYF.

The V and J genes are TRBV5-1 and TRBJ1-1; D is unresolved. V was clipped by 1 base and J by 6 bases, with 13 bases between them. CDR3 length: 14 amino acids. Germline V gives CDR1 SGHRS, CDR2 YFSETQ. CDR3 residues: CASSLSGSTPEAFF. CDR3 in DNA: TGCGCCAGCAGCTTGTCCGGCAGTACTCCTGAAGCTTTCTTT.

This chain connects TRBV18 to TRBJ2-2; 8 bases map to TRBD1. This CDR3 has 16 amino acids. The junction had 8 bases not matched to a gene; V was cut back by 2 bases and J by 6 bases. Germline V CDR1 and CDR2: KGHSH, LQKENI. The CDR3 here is CASSPIQGGRSGELFF. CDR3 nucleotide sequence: TGTGCCAGCTCACCAATACAGGGGGGTCGATCCGGGGAGCTGTTTTTT.

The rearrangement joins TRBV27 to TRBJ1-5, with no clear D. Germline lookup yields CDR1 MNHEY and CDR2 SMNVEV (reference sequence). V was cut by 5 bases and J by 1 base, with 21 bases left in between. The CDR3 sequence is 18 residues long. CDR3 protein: CASSLRPPSRVSNQPQHF. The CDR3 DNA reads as TGTGCCAGCAGTCTACGGCCCCCTTCAAGGGTCAGCAATCAGCCCCAGCATTTT.

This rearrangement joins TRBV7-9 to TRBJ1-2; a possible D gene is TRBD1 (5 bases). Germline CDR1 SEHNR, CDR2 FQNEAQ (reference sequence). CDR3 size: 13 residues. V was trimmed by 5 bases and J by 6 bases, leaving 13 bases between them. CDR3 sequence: CASSLIVGDGYTF. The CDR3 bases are TGTGCCAGCAGCCTCATAGTAGGGGATGGCTACACCTTC.

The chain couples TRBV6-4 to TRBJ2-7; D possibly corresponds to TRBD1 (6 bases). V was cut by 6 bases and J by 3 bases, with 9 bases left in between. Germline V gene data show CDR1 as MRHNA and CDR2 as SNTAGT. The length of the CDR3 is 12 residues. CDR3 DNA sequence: TGTGCCAGCAGGGACAGATTCTACGAGCAGTACTTC. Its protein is CASRDRFYEQYF.

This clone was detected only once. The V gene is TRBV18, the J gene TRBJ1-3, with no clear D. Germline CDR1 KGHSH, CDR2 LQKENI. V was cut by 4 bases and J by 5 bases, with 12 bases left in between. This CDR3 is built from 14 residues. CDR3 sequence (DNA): TGTGCCAGCTCACGAGCGAGTCTCCGAAACACCATATATTTT. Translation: CASSRASLRNTIYF.